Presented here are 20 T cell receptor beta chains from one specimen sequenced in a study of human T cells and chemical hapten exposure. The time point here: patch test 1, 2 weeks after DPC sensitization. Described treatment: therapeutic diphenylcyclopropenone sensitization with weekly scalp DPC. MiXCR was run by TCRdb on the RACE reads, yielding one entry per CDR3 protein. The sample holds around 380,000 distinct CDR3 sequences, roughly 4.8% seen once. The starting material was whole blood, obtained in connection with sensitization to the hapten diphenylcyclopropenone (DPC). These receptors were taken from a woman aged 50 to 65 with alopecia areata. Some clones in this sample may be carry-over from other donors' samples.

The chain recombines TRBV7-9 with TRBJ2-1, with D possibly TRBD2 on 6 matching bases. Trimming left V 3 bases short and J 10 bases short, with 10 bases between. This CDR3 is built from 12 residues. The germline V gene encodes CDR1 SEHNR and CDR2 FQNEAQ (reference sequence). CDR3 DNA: TGTGCCAGCAGCTTTACGGGAGTCGAGCAGTTCTTC. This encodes CASSFTGVEQFF.

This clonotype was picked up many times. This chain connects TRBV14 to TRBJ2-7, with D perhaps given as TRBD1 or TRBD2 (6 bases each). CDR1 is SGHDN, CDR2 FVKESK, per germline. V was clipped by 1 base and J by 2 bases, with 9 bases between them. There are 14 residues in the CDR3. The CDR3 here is CASSQGGAPYEQYF. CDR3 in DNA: TGTGCCAGCAGCCAAGGGGGGGCCCCCTACGAGCAGTACTTC.

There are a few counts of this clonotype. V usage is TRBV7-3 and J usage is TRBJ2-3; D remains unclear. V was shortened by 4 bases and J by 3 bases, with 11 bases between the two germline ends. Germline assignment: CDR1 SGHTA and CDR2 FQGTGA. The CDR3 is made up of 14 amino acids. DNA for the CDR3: TGTGCCAGCAGCTCGGACCCCTATACAGATACGCAGTATTTT. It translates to CASSSDPYTDTQYF.

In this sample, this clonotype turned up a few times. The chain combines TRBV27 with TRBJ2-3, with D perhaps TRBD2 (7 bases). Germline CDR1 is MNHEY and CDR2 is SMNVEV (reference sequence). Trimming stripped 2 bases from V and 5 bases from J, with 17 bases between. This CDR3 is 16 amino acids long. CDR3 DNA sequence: TGTGCCAGCAGTTTAAGGTTAGGGGGGGTTGAAGATACGCAGTATTTT. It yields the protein CASSLRLGGVEDTQYF.

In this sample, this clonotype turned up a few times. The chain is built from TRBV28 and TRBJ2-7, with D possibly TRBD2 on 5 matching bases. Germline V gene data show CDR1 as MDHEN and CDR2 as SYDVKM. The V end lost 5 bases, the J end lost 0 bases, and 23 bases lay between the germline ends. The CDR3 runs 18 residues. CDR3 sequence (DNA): TGTGCCAGCAGTCCCGACACCCTCGGAGGCCCGAGCTCCTACGAGCAGTACTTC. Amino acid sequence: CASSPDTLGGPSSYEQYF.

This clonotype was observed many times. CDR3 loop: CASSLAGRGGKYNEQFF. The CDR3 DNA is TGTGCCAGCAGCTTAGCGGGACGGGGGGGCAAATACAATGAGCAGTTCTTC. The chain has TRBV7-2 and TRBJ2-1; 8 bases are shared with TRBD2. Germline CDR1 and CDR2: SGHTA and FQGNSA. Germline trimming cut 0 bases from V and 4 bases from J; bases unmatched to any gene: 8. The CDR3 sequence is 17 residues long.

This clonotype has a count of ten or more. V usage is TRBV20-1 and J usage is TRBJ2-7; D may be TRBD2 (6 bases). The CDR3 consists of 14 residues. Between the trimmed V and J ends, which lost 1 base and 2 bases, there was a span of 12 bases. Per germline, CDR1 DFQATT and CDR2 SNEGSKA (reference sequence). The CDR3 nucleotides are TGCAGTGCTAGAGCGGCGGGGATTACCTACGAGCAGTACTTC. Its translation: CSARAAGITYEQYF.

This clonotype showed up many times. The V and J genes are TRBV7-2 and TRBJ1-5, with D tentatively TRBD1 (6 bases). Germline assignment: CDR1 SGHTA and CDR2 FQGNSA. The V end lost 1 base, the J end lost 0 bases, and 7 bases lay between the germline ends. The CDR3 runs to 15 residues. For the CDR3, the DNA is TGTGCCAGCAGCTTAGGGGACACTAGCAATCAGCCCCAGCATTTT. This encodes CASSLGDTSNQPQHF.

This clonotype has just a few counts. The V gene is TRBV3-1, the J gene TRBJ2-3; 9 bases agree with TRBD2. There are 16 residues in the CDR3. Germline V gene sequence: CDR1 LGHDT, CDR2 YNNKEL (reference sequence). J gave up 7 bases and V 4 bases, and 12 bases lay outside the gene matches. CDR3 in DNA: TGTGCCAGCAGCCCCCTGGTTGCGGGGGGGTTTAATACGCAGTATTTT. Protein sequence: CASSPLVAGGFNTQYF.

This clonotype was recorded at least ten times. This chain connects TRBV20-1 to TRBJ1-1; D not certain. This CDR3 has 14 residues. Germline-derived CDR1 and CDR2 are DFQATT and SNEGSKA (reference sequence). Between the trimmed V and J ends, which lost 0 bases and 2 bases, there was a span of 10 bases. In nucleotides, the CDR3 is TGCAGTGCTAGAGATCCCCGGGGAAACACTGAAGCTTTCTTT. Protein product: CSARDPRGNTEAFF.

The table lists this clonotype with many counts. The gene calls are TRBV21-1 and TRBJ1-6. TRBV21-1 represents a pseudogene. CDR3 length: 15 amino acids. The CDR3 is CASSKAGRGNSPLHF. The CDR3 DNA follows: TGTGCCAGCAGCAAAGCGGGGAGGGGTAATTCACCCCTCCACTTT.

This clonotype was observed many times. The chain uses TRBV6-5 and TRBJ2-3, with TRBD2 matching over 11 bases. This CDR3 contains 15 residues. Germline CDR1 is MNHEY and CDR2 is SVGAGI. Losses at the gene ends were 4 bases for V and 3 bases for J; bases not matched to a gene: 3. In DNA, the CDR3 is TGTGCCAGCAGTTTTAGCGGGGGGGAAACAGATACGCAGTATTTT. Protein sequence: CASSFSGGETDTQYF.

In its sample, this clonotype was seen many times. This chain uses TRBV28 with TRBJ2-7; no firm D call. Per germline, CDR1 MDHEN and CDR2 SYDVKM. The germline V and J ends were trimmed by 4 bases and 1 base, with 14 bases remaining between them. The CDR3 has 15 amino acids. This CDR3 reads CASSSPGEDSYEQYF. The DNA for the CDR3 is TGTGCCAGCAGTTCCCCAGGAGAAGATTCCTACGAGCAGTACTTC.

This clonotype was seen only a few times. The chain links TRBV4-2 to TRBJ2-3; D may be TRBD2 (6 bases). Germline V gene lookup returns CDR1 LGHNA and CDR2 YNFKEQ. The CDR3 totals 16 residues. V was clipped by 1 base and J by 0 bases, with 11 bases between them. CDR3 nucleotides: TGTGCCAGCAGCCAAGGGGGGGACCCTAGCACAGATACGCAGTATTTT. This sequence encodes CASSQGGDPSTDTQYF.

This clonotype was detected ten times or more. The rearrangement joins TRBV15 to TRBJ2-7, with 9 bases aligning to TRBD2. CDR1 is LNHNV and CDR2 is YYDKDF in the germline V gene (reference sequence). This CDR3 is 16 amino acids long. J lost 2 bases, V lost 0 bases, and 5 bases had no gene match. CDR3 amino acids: CATSRDYPSGAYEQYF. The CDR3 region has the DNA TGTGCCACCAGCAGAGATTACCCTAGCGGGGCCTACGAGCAGTACTTC. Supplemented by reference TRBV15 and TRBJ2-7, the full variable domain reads DAMVIQNPRYQVTQFGKPVTLSCSQTLNHNVMYWYQQKSSQAPKLLFHYYDKDFNNEADTPDNFQSRRPNTSFCFLDIRSPGLGDTAMYLCATSRDYPSGAYEQYFGPGTRLTVT.

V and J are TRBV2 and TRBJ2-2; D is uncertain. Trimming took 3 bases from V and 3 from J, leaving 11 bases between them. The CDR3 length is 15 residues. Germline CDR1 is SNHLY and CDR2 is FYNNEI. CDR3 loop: CASSEARVHTGELFF. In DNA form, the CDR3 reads TGTGCCAGCAGTGAGGCCAGAGTTCACACCGGGGAGCTGTTTTTT. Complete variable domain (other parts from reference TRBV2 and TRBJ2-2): EPEVTQTPSHQVTQMGQEVILRCVPISNHLYFYWYRQILGQKVEFLVSFYNNEISEKSEIFDDQFSVERPDGSNFTLKIRSTKLEDSAMYFCASSEARVHTGELFFGEGSRLTVL.

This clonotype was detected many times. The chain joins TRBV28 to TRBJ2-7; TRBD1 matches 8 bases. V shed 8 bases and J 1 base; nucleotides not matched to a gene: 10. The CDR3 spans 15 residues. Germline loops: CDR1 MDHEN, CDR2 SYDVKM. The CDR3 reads CASGLDRGRSYEQYF. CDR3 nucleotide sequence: TGTGCCAGCGGGTTAGACAGGGGTCGGTCCTACGAGCAGTACTTC. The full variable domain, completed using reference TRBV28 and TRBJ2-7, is DVKVTQSSRYLVKRTGEKVFLECVQDMDHENMFWYRQDPGLGLRLIYFSYDVKMKEKGDIPEGYSVSREKKERFSLILESASTNQTSMYLCASGLDRGRSYEQYFGPGTRLTVT.

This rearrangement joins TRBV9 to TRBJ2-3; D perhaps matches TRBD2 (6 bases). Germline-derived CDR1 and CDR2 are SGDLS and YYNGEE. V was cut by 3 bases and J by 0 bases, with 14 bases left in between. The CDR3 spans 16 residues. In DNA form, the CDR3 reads TGTGCCAGCAGCGAGGGAAAAGCGGGTAGCACAGATACGCAGTATTTT. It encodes CASSEGKAGSTDTQYF.

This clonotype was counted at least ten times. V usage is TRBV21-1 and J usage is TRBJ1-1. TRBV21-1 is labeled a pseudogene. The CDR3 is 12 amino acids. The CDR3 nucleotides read TGTGCCAGCAGCAAAGGGAAACAGACCGCTTTCTTT. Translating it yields CASSKGKQTAFF.

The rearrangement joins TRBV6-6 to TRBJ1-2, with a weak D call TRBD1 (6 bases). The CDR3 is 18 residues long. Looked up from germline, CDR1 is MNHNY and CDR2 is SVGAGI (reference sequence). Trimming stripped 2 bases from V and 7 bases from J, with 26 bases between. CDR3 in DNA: TGTGCCAGCAGTTACGGGCGGCAGGGGAATATCCGTGGTTCTGGCTACACCTTC. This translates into CASSYGRQGNIRGSGYTF.